The entry that follows covers one T cell receptor beta chain sequence. The CDR3 has 14 amino acids. V was cut by 4 bases and J by 0 bases, with 8 bases left in between. The sample is drawn from a study of CD8 T cells in Susac syndrome. A quantity of roughly 0.5 to 1 ug RNA underwent reverse transcription using random hexamers. Using its own MiXCR run on the immunoSEQ multiplex PCR reads, TCRdb lists one record per CDR3 protein. The table records about 180,000 distinct CDR3 sequences, approximately 96% of them present only once. The V and J genes are TRBV12-3 or TRBV12-4 and TRBJ2-3; possibly TRBD1 for D (6 bases). This clonotype originated in a human donor with multiple sclerosis. The sample comprised CD8+ T cells from PBMCs. The CDR3 is CASSWTASTDTQYF. The DNA for the CDR3 is TGTGCCAGCAGTTGGACAGCTAGCACAGATACGCAGTATTTT.